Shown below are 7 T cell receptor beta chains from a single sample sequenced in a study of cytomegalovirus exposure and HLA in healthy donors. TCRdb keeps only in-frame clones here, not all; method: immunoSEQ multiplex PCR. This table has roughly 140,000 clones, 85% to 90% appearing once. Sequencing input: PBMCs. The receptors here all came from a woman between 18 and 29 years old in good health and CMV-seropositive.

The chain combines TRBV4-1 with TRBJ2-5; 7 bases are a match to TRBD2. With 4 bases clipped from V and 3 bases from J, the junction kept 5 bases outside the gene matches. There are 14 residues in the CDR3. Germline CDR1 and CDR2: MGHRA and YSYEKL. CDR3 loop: CASSPEGGEETQYF. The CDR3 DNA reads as TGCGCCAGCAGCCCGGAGGGAGGGGAAGAGACCCAGTACTTC.

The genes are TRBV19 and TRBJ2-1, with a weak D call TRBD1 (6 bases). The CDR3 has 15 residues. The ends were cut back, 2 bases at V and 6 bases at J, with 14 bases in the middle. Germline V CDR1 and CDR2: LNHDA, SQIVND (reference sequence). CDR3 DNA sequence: TGTGCCAGTAGTATACAGGGGCGAAAATTCAATGAGCAGTTCTTC. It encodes CASSIQGRKFNEQFF.

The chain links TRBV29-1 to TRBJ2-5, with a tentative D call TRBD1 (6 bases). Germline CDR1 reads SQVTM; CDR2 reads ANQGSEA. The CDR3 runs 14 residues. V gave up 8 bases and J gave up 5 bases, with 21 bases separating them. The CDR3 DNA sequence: TGCAGCCTCCGGTGGGGGCTCTTCGAGGAGACCCAGTACTTC. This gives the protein CSLRWGLFEETQYF.

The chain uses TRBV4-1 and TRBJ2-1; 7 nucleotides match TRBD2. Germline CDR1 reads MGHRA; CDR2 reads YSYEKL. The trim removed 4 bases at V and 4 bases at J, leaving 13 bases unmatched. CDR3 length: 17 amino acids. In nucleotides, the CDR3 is TGCGCCAGCAGCCCCCCGGTGACCGGGACTACTTACAATGAGCAGTTCTTC. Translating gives CASSPPVTGTTYNEQFF.

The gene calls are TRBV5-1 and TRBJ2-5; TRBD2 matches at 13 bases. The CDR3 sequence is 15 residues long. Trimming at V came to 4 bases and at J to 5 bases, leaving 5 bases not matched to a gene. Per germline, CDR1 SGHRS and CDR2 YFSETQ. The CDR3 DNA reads TGCGCCAGCAGCGCTGGACTAGCGGGAGTGGAGACCCAGTACTTC. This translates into CASSAGLAGVETQYF. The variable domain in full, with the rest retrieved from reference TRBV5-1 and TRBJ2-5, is KAGVTQTPRYLIKTRGQQVTLSCSPISGHRSVSWYQQTPGQGLQFLFEYFSETQRNKGNFPGRFSGRQFSNSRSEMNVSTLELGDSALYLCASSAGLAGVETQYFGPGTRLLVL.

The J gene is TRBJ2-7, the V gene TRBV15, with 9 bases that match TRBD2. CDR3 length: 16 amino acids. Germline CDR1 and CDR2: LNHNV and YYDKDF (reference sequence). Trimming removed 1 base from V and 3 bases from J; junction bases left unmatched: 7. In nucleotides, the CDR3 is TGTGCCACCAGCAGAGGAGGGACTAGCTTCTTCTACGAGCAGTACTTC. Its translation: CATSRGGTSFFYEQYF.

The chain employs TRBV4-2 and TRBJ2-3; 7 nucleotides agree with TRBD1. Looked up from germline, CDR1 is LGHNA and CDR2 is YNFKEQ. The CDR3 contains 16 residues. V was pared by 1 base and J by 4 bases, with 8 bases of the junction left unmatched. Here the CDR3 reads CASSQVTGSFPDTQYF. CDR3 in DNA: TGTGCCAGCAGCCAAGTGACAGGGAGTTTCCCAGATACGCAGTATTTT.